This entry lists 14 T cell receptor beta chains sequenced from one sample in a study of T cell responses to AZD1222 COVID-19 vaccine. Sequencing was performed with immunoSEQ multiplex PCR; in TCRdb, only in-frame clones are kept and a portion is missing. The sample lists 200,000 to 250,000 clones; roughly 91% were seen once. Material: peripheral blood, obtained on day 0 of MenACWY control vaccination. The receptors derive from an adult in good health.

This sequence joins TRBV7-2 and TRBJ1-5, with TRBD1 identical over 8 bases. Unmatched junction bases numbered 9, after V lost 2 bases and J lost 3 bases. The CDR3 is made up of 17 amino acids. Germline V gene data show CDR1 as SGHTA and CDR2 as FQGNSA. CDR3: CASSLTGQGGNNQPQHF. In nucleotides, the CDR3 is TGTGCCAGCAGCTTAACCGGACAGGGAGGGAACAATCAGCCCCAGCATTTT.

The chain has TRBV7-9 and TRBJ2-7, with 7 bases matching TRBD2. The CDR3 contains 15 residues. From germline, CDR1 is SEHNR and CDR2 FQNEAQ (reference sequence). Trimming removed 1 base from V and 5 bases from J; junction bases left unmatched: 8. The CDR3 spells CASSLGGSQAHEQYF. The CDR3 DNA follows: TGTGCCAGCAGCTTAGGCGGGAGCCAAGCCCACGAGCAGTACTTC. Filled out from reference TRBV7-9 and TRBJ2-7, the complete variable domain reads DTGVSQNPRHKITKRGQNVTFRCDPISEHNRLYWYRQTLGQGPEFLTYFQNEAQLEKSRLLSDRFSAERPKGSFSTLEIQRTEQGDSAMYLCASSLGGSQAHEQYFGPGTRLTVT.

The V gene is TRBV11-3, the J gene TRBJ2-1; D is perhaps TRBD1 (5 bases). The V end was cut by 6 bases, the J end by 8 bases, with 11 bases between. CDR1 and CDR2 (germline): SGHNT, YENEEA. There are 12 residues in the CDR3. CDR3 residues: CASRTVLHEQFF. The CDR3 region has the DNA TGTGCCAGCAGGACAGTCCTTCATGAGCAGTTCTTC.

J is TRBJ1-5 and V is TRBV28, with 9 bases lining up with TRBD1. Per the germline V gene, CDR1 is MDHEN and CDR2 is SYDVKM. Trimming took 5 bases from V and 5 from J; bases not matched to a gene: 4. This CDR3 has 14 amino acids. DNA for the CDR3: TGTGCCAGCAGTCCCGGGACAGGGCATCAGCCCCAGCATTTT. Encoded protein: CASSPGTGHQPQHF.

Comments on this clone: The sample holds other DNA sequences that translate to the same CDR3. The chain employs TRBV5-1 and TRBJ1-1, with D uncertain. Germline CDR1 is SGHRS and CDR2 is YFSETQ. The CDR3 sequence is 14 residues long. The ends were cut back, 4 bases at V and 0 bases at J, with 10 bases in the middle. The CDR3 coding sequence is TGCGCCAGCAGCCTTGACGGGATGAACACTGAAGCTTTCTTT. Its translation is CASSLDGMNTEAFF.

The chain links TRBV7-2 to TRBJ2-7, with 8 nucleotides matching TRBD2. CDR3 length equals 15 residues. From germline, CDR1 is SGHTA and CDR2 FQGNSA. Germline trimming cut 3 bases from V and 3 bases from J; bases unmatched to any gene: 7. The CDR3 loop reads CASSLGGLVVYEQYF. The CDR3 coding sequence is TGTGCCAGCAGCTTGGGGGGACTAGTCGTCTACGAGCAGTACTTC.

The genes are TRBV7-8 and TRBJ1-1; D perhaps matches TRBD1 (6 bases). CDR3 length equals 15 residues. V shed 1 base and J shed 1 base, with 10 bases lying between them. The V gene's germline CDR1 is SGHVS and CDR2 FQNEAQ. The CDR3 DNA reads TGTGCCAGCAGCTTAGTTTCGGGGGCGAACACTGAAGCTTTCTTT. Encoded protein: CASSLVSGANTEAFF. The variable domain in full, with the rest retrieved from reference TRBV7-8 and TRBJ1-1, is GAGVSQSPRYKVAKRGQDVALRCDPISGHVSLFWYQQALGQGPEFLTYFQNEAQLDKSGLPSDRFFAERPEGSVSTLKIQRTQQEDSAVYLCASSLVSGANTEAFFGQGTRLTVV.

This chain connects TRBV7-2 to TRBJ2-5, with D perhaps matching TRBD2 (7 bases). This CDR3 is 15 amino acids long. Trimming stripped 1 base from V and 3 bases from J, with 12 bases between. Germline V gene data show CDR1 as SGHTA and CDR2 as FQGNSA. The CDR3 DNA reads TGTGCCAGCAGCTTAGGGGGGGGGCCTAAAGAGACCCAGTACTTC. Amino acid sequence: CASSLGGGPKETQYF.

The CDR3 DNA reads TGTGCCAGCAGCCCTCTACAGGGAGAGGAAGCTTTCTTT. Residues: CASSPLQGEEAFF. The chain carries TRBV12-3 or TRBV12-4 and TRBJ1-1; possibly TRBD1 for D (6 bases). This CDR3 contains 13 residues. V was clipped by 6 bases and J by 8 bases, with 16 bases between them.

This chain connects TRBV7-8 to TRBJ1-6; D uncertain. Germline assignment: CDR1 SGHVS and CDR2 FQNEAQ. Trimming took off 1 base at V and 5 bases at J, with 3 bases between the two ends. The CDR3 is 13 residues long. CDR3 region: CASSLVDNSPLHF. CDR3 DNA sequence: TGTGCCAGCAGCTTAGTTGATAATTCACCCCTCCACTTT.

This chain links TRBV6-5 with TRBJ1-5; unclear D gene. The CDR3 consists of 14 residues. V gave up 6 bases and J gave up 2 bases, with 11 bases separating them. Germline values: CDR1 MNHEY, CDR2 SVGAGI. The CDR3 is CASSRHIRNQPQHF. CDR3 DNA sequence: TGTGCCAGCAGCCGGCACATTCGCAATCAGCCCCAGCATTTT.

This sequence joins TRBV19 and TRBJ1-4, with 8 bases aligning to TRBD1. Losses at the gene ends were 5 bases for V and 2 bases for J; bases not matched to a gene: 4. The CDR3 consists of 15 residues. Germline CDR1 LNHDA, CDR2 SQIVND (reference sequence). Written as DNA, the CDR3 is TGTGCCAGTAGTCCCGGGACAGGCACTAATGAAAAACTGTTTTTT. Protein: CASSPGTGTNEKLFF.

The chain is built from TRBV25-1 and TRBJ1-2; 8 bases are a match to TRBD1. The CDR3 is 15 amino acids. CDR1 is MGHDK, CDR2 SYGVNS, per germline. V shed 3 bases and J 4 bases; nucleotides not matched to a gene: 7. CDR3 residues: CASSDRQTGAYGYTF. The CDR3 DNA is TGTGCCAGCAGTGACCGCCAGACAGGGGCCTATGGCTACACCTTC.

The rearrangement links TRBV18 to TRBJ1-4; D may be TRBD1 (5 bases). CDR1 KGHSH and CDR2 LQKENI come from the germline V gene. The length of the CDR3 is 14 residues. The V and J ends lost 5 bases and 4 bases respectively, with 11 bases between them. The CDR3, as DNA: TGTGCCAGCTCAGACAGTACACTTAATGAAAAACTGTTTTTT. Translated: CASSDSTLNEKLFF.